This T cell receptor beta chain was captured in a study of T cells in Graves' hyperthyroidism and ophthalmopathy. At least ten counts were recorded for this clonotype. Antigen specificity is unknown. RNA transcripts gave rise to amplified TCR beta CDR3 regions. The HTBI set primed first-round TCR CDR3 RT-PCR. Each CDR3 protein gets one entry after TCRdb re-called the multiplex PCR reads with MiXCR. Of some 740,000 distinct CDR3 sequences listed, around 15% are singletons. Study-wide findings and caveats: The blood repertoire included most of the expanded thyroid clonotypes above 0.001.

Graves' hyperthyroidism showing no ophthalmopathy progression within 18 months was considered stable. The study left out patients who had uncontrolled infection, other autoimmune disease, pregnancy or lactation. The material sequenced was blood. This sequence originates from a woman aged 18-35 years with Graves' hyperthyroidism.

CDR3 in DNA: TGTGCCAGCAGTGAGATTTACACTGAAGCTTTCTTT. Residues: CASSEIYTEAFF. This chain connects TRBV2 to TRBJ1-1; D unclear. CDR3 length: 12 residues. V lost 3 bases and J lost 3, with 5 bases in between. Germline V gene sequence: CDR1 SNHLY, CDR2 FYNNEI.